Sequencing of this T cell receptor (beta chain) was carried out in a study of graft-versus-host responses after intestinal transplantation. On the study more broadly: Tacrolimus and steroids were given for around three years to all recipients after anti-thymocyte globulin induction.

Grafts had their tissue processed, releasing intraepithelial and lamina propria lymphocytes. General study findings and limits: High graft-versus-host to host-versus-graft clonal ratios were seen in allografts of patients with graft-donor T cell macrochimerism. Early post-transplant falls in HvG clones accompanied the peak levels of circulating GvH clones. Recipient bone marrow held GvH clones, some seen earlier in ileum or blood.

This clone is hyperexpanded by share. Its antigen is currently unknown. This CDR3 is built from 14 residues. From germline, CDR1 is SGHNT and CDR2 YYREEE (reference sequence). V lost 4 bases and J 8 bases, leaving 15 bases between the germline ends. Clones were read by immunoSEQ multiplex PCR, and TCRdb kept only the in-frame ones, dropping some. The table records about 7,400 clones, more than 60% of them present only once. This chain connects TRBV5-4 to TRBJ1-4, with TRBD1 as a possible D gene (6 bases). This receptor was identified in a human patient who received an intestinal transplant, so some T cells may come from the graft donor. This sample comprised ileum tissue, obtained around 8 weeks after transplant. DNA of the CDR3: TGTGCCAGCAGCGACCGGATTGGGACAGAAAAACTGTTTTTT. The encoded protein is CASSDRIGTEKLFF.